The next 26 T cell receptor beta chains were all read from a single sample in a study of cytomegalovirus exposure and HLA in healthy donors. Vbeta (60) and Jbeta (13) primers were used in the PCR. Clones were sequenced by immunoSEQ multiplex PCR, and TCRdb holds only the in-frame ones, with some missing. Here the sample spans roughly 100,000 clones, 76% being singletons. Sequenced material: PBMCs. The source is a man aged 40-49 years in good health and CMV-seropositive.

This clone showed up just once. The J gene is TRBJ1-1, the V gene TRBV30, with D maybe TRBD1 (6 bases). V shed 3 bases and J shed 1 base, with 15 bases lying between them. Germline V gene data show CDR1 as GTSNPN and CDR2 as SVGIG (reference sequence). The CDR3 spans 15 residues. Here the CDR3 reads CAWSGGRGGNTEAFF. The CDR3 DNA sequence: TGTGCCTGGAGCGGCGGACGAGGGGGGAACACTGAAGCTTTCTTT.

This clone was seen a few times. Other DNA sequences from this sample encode an identical CDR3 as well. The chain employs TRBV7-8 and TRBJ2-3; D gene unclear. The CDR3 spans 14 residues. V lost 1 base to trimming and J lost 5 bases, with 10 bases between them. From germline, CDR1 is SGHVS and CDR2 FQNEAQ. For the CDR3, the DNA is TGTGCCAGCAGCTTAGAGATTGCAGGAGATACGCAGTATTTT. This encodes CASSLEIAGDTQYF.

The CDR3 sequence: CASRHPGQGAPEAFF. Here the CDR3 DNA reads TGTGCCAGCAGGCACCCGGGACAGGGGGCTCCTGAAGCTTTCTTT. The chain has TRBV28 and TRBJ1-1; 12 nucleotides line up with TRBD1. Per germline, CDR1 MDHEN and CDR2 SYDVKM. This CDR3 contains 15 residues. Germline trimming cut 6 bases from V and 6 bases from J; bases unmatched to any gene: 8.

V usage is TRBV7-3 and J usage is TRBJ2-3; 8 bases are a match to TRBD2. CDR3 size: 15 residues. The germline V gene encodes CDR1 SGHTA and CDR2 FQGTGA. The V and J ends lost 2 bases and 5 bases, in that order; junction bases with no gene match: 6. CDR3 residues: CASSLLGRAGDTQYF. In nucleotides, the CDR3 is TGTGCCAGCAGCTTACTCGGGAGGGCCGGAGATACGCAGTATTTT.

The chain recombines TRBV11-1 with TRBJ2-5; TRBD1 might be the D (5 bases). The CDR3 runs 15 residues. Germline loops: CDR1 SGHAT, CDR2 FQDESV (reference sequence). The V end was cut by 0 bases, the J end by 5 bases, with 13 bases between. The CDR3 sequence is CASSLARTGRETQYF. CDR3 coding DNA: TGTGCCAGCAGCTTAGCGAGAACAGGTCGGGAGACCCAGTACTTC.

V gene TRBV28 combines with J gene TRBJ1-6; 7 bases align to TRBD1. The junction had 9 bases not matched to a gene; V was cut back by 3 bases and J by 7 bases. Germline assignment: CDR1 MDHEN and CDR2 SYDVKM. This CDR3 is 16 amino acids long. This CDR3 reads CASSLRTGQDNSPLHF. CDR3 in DNA: TGTGCCAGCAGTTTGCGGACAGGCCAGGACAATTCACCCCTCCACTTT. Using reference TRBV28 and TRBJ1-6 for the parts outside the CDR3, the full variable domain is DVKVTQSSRYLVKRTGEKVFLECVQDMDHENMFWYRQDPGLGLRLIYFSYDVKMKEKGDIPEGYSVSREKKERFSLILESASTNQTSMYLCASSLRTGQDNSPLHFGNGTRLTVT.

The chain is built from TRBV7-2 and TRBJ1-2; D unclear. The CDR3 sequence is 15 residues long. CDR1 is SGHTA, CDR2 FQGNSA, per germline. V lost 0 bases to trimming and J lost 1 base, with 9 bases between them. In DNA form, the CDR3 reads TGTGCCAGCAGCTTAGCGAGGGTTAGTAACTATGGCTACACCTTC. Translating it yields CASSLARVSNYGYTF.

This clone was counted between two and nine times. The J gene is TRBJ1-2, the V gene TRBV25-1; the match to TRBD1 covers 10 bases. The CDR3 consists of 15 residues. V lost 2 bases to trimming and J lost 3 bases; unmatched junction nucleotides: 3. Germline assignment: CDR1 MGHDK and CDR2 SYGVNS. The CDR3 is CASSEGGQGYYGYTF. The DNA for the CDR3 is TGTGCCAGCAGTGAAGGGGGACAGGGGTACTATGGCTACACCTTC.

This clone was seen a handful of times. The chain recombines TRBV7-9 with TRBJ2-1; possible D gene TRBD1, 6 bases. From germline, CDR1 is SEHNR and CDR2 FQNEAQ (reference sequence). The CDR3 is 17 residues long. V was trimmed by 6 bases and J by 8 bases, leaving 26 bases between them. Here the CDR3 reads CASRARGQGSGAHEQFF. For the CDR3, the DNA is TGTGCCAGCAGAGCTAGGGGCCAGGGATCAGGGGCGCATGAGCAGTTCTTC.

The chain is built from TRBV30 and TRBJ2-2; no reliable D call. V lost 7 bases to trimming and J lost 6 bases, with 9 bases between them. The CDR3 consists of 11 residues. In germline, CDR1 is GTSNPN, CDR2 SVGIG (reference sequence). The CDR3 DNA follows: TGTGCCTCAATAGTAGCCGGGGAGCTGTTTTTT. It specifies CASIVAGELFF. The complete variable domain, with remaining parts taken from reference TRBV30 and TRBJ2-2, reads SQTIHQWPATLVQPVGSPLSLECTVEGTSNPNLYWYRQAAGRGLQLLFYSVGIGQISSEVPQNLSASRPQDRQFILSSKKLLLSDSGFYLCASIVAGELFFGEGSRLTVL.

The V and J genes are TRBV6-1 and TRBJ2-7; D is possibly TRBD1 (5 bases). The CDR3 is 14 amino acids. Looked up from germline, CDR1 is MNHNS and CDR2 is SASEGT. V was cut by 5 bases and J by 3 bases, with 14 bases left in between. CDR3 bases: TGTGCCAGCAGTCCCCTGGGGCGGTACTACGAGCAGTACTTC. The encoded protein is CASSPLGRYYEQYF.

The CDR3: CASSIRLAGTDTQYF. In DNA form, the CDR3 reads TGTGCCAGCAGCATCAGACTAGCGGGCACAGATACGCAGTATTTT. This rearrangement joins TRBV7-2 to TRBJ2-3, with 9 bases identical to TRBD2. There are 15 residues in the CDR3. With 5 bases clipped from V and 1 base from J, the junction kept 4 bases outside the gene matches. Germline CDR1 SGHTA, CDR2 FQGNSA.

The chain is built from TRBV20-1 and TRBJ1-2; D unclear. The germline V gene encodes CDR1 DFQATT and CDR2 SNEGSKA (reference sequence). This CDR3 is built from 9 residues. The CDR3 nucleotides are TGCAGCGTCCCCGGTGGCTACACCTTC. Translating gives CSVPGGYTF.

This chain uses TRBV7-6 with TRBJ1-1, with TRBD1 identical over 8 bases. The length of the CDR3 is 15 residues. Germline V lookup: CDR1 SGHVS, CDR2 FNYEAQ. Losses at the gene ends were 4 bases for V and 5 bases for J; bases not matched to a gene: 9. The CDR3 region has the DNA TGTGCCAGCAGCTCCATTGGACAGGGTCAGACTGAAGCTTTCTTT. This codes for CASSSIGQGQTEAFF.

The V gene is TRBV6-1, the J gene TRBJ2-5; D possibly corresponds to TRBD2 (6 bases). The germline V gene encodes CDR1 MNHNS and CDR2 SASEGT. The CDR3 is made up of 14 amino acids. V lost 1 base to trimming and J lost 2 bases, with 8 bases between them. The CDR3 sequence is CASSEVGTQETQYF. CDR3 nucleotides: TGTGCCAGCAGTGAAGTCGGGACTCAAGAGACCCAGTACTTC.

The rearrangement uses TRBV6-5 and TRBJ2-1; D remains ambiguous. V lost 0 bases and J lost 5, with 14 bases in between. The V gene's germline CDR1 is MNHEY and CDR2 SVGAGI. The CDR3 is 16 residues long. CDR3 loop: CASSYSAVGLNNEQFF. CDR3 bases: TGTGCCAGCAGTTACTCGGCAGTCGGGTTAAACAATGAGCAGTTCTTC.

The V call is TRBV2, the J call TRBJ1-6; TRBD1 matches 9 bases. J gave up 7 bases and V 6 bases, and 7 bases lay outside the gene matches. Looked up from germline, CDR1 is SNHLY and CDR2 is FYNNEI. This CDR3 comprises 15 residues. The CDR3 DNA is TGTGCCAGCAGGGTACAGGGGGCTCGGAATTCACCCCTCCACTTT. This translates into CASRVQGARNSPLHF.

This chain links TRBV25-1 with TRBJ2-1, with D tentatively TRBD2 (6 bases). The CDR3 sequence is 16 residues long. CDR1 and CDR2 from the germline V gene are MGHDK and SYGVNS. V lost 1 base to trimming and J lost 5 bases, with 15 bases between them. CDR3 bases: TGTGCCAGCAGTGAATTCGGGGCGGGGCCCGACAATGAGCAGTTCTTC. Residues: CASSEFGAGPDNEQFF.

The V and J genes are TRBV7-3 and TRBJ2-1, with D possibly matching TRBD1 (6 bases). This CDR3 spans 11 amino acids. Trimming cost V 2 bases and J 12 bases, with 8 bases left between them. Germline V gene lookup returns CDR1 SGHTA and CDR2 FQGTGA. The CDR3 region is CASSLQGPQFF. The CDR3 DNA is TGTGCCAGCAGCTTACAGGGGCCGCAGTTCTTC. Combining the CDR3 with reference TRBV7-3 and TRBJ2-1 gives the whole variable domain GAGVSQTPSNKVTEKGKYVELRCDPISGHTALYWYRQSLGQGPEFLIYFQGTGAADDSGLPNDRFFAVRPEGSVSTLKIQRTERGDSAVYLCASSLQGPQFFGPGTRLTVL.

This rearrangement joins TRBV18 to TRBJ2-1, with 7 bases identical to TRBD2. CDR1 and CDR2 from the germline V gene are KGHSH and LQKENI. The ends lost 3 bases at V and 2 bases at J; junction bases unmatched: 10. This CDR3 spans 17 amino acids. The chain's CDR3 is CASSPKVGAGTYNEQFF. CDR3 DNA sequence: TGTGCCAGCTCACCGAAGGTCGGAGCGGGAACCTACAATGAGCAGTTCTTC.

V and J are TRBV11-2 and TRBJ2-7, with D possibly matching TRBD2 (6 bases). Germline V gives CDR1 SGHAT, CDR2 FQNNGV. This CDR3 has 13 amino acids. V lost 6 bases to trimming and J lost 7 bases, with 16 bases between them. CDR3 sequence reads: CASRGELRGEQYF. For the CDR3, the DNA is TGTGCCAGCAGAGGGGAGCTACGGGGGGAGCAGTACTTC.

This chain links TRBV25-1 with TRBJ1-3; no definite D call. The germline V gene has CDR1 MGHDK and CDR2 SYGVNS. V lost 4 bases, J lost 3 bases, and 7 bases lay in between. The length of the CDR3 is 13 residues. CDR3 amino acids: CASSGGIGNTIYF. The CDR3 DNA sequence: TGTGCCAGCAGTGGAGGGATTGGAAACACCATATATTTT.

The genes are TRBV7-6 and TRBJ2-7; TRBD1 aligns across 11 bases. This CDR3 contains 15 residues. Germline V CDR1 and CDR2: SGHVS, FNYEAQ. The junction had 7 bases not matched to a gene; V was cut back by 4 bases and J by 5 bases. The CDR3 is CASSSGTGGFHEQYF. CDR3 nucleotide sequence: TGTGCCAGCAGCTCCGGGACAGGGGGGTTCCACGAGCAGTACTTC.

The rearrangement joins TRBV29-1 to TRBJ1-1; D is possibly TRBD1 (6 bases). Germline V gives CDR1 SQVTM, CDR2 ANQGSEA. Trimming stripped 2 bases from V and 8 bases from J, with 12 bases between. The CDR3 contains 12 residues. The CDR3: CSVESGGLEAFF. In DNA, the CDR3 is TGCAGCGTTGAATCGGGGGGCCTCGAAGCTTTCTTT.

In its sample, this clone was seen a few times. V is TRBV7-3 and J is TRBJ1-1, with TRBD1 matching 7 bases. CDR1 and CDR2 (germline): SGHTA, FQGTGA. J was trimmed by 1 base and V by 2 bases; bases with no gene match: 7. The CDR3 is 16 amino acids. The CDR3 reads CASSLRQGVRNTEAFF. The CDR3 bases are TGTGCCAGCAGCTTACGGCAGGGGGTAAGGAACACTGAAGCTTTCTTT.

The CDR3 here is CASLAHLAGVLETQYF. Written as DNA, the CDR3 is TGTGCCAGCTTAGCACATCTGGCGGGAGTCTTGGAGACCCAGTACTTC. The chain recombines TRBV5-6 with TRBJ2-5; 7 positions agree with TRBD2. V lost 7 bases to trimming and J lost 5 bases; unmatched junction nucleotides: 17. The CDR3 has 16 residues. Per germline, CDR1 SGHDT and CDR2 YYEEEE. Complete variable domain (other parts from reference TRBV5-6 and TRBJ2-5): DAGVTQSPTHLIKTRGQQVTLRCSPKSGHDTVSWYQQALGQGPQFIFQYYEEEERQRGNFPDRFSGHQFPNYSSELNVNALLLGDSALYLCASLAHLAGVLETQYFGPGTRLLVL.